A selection of T cell receptor beta chains follows, all from one sample in a study of blood T cell repertoires in COVID-19. Generated by immunoSEQ multiplex PCR, the TCRdb table keeps only in-frame clones and is missing some. Among some 200,000 clones, around four fifths were seen once, and the ten largest hold about 0.95%. Material for sequencing was peripheral blood. The source of these receptors is a man aged 55 to 69 with COVID-19, enrolled during active disease. Each CDR3 is given with its conserved first and last residue. The D gene is left open where the match is weak. Only some rows state a clone size, as once, few, many or a class for expanded clones.

J	V	D	size	CDR3	DNA
TRBJ1-3	TRBV7-8	NA	NA	CASSFVGAPGAISGNTIYF	TGTGCCAGCAGCTTTGTCGGTGCCCCAGGGGCCATCTCTGGAAACACCATATATTTT
TRBJ1-1	TRBV4-3	NA	NA	CASSQDSSRYTEAFF	TGCGCCAGCAGCCAAGATAGTTCACGATACACTGAAGCTTTCTTT
TRBJ1-2	TRBV11-2	NA	NA	CASSLASRGGYTF	TGTGCCAGCAGCTTGGCGTCACGGGGGGGCTACACCTTC
TRBJ1-2	TRBV10-3	TRBD1	NA	CAISDGGTGFNYGYTF	TGTGCCATCAGTGACGGCGGGACAGGTTTCAACTATGGCTACACCTTC
TRBJ1-3	TRBV6-2/TRBV6-3	NA	NA	CASSSVLSGNTIYF	TGTGCCAGCAGTTCGGTCCTCTCTGGAAACACCATATATTTT
TRBJ2-5	TRBV7-9	NA	NA	CASTYQGGQETQYF	TGTGCCAGCACCTACCAGGGGGGACAAGAGACCCAGTACTTC
TRBJ1-2	TRBV7-3	TRBD1	NA	CASSARDRGPGGYTF	TGTGCCAGCAGCGCCCGGGACAGGGGGCCTGGGGGCTACACCTTC
TRBJ2-5	TRBV10-3	NA	NA	CAISESGGVGETQYF	TGTGCCATCAGTGAGTCTGGAGGGGTAGGGGAGACCCAGTACTTC
TRBJ1-1	TRBV19	NA	few	CASSIRGGTEAFF	TGTGCCAGTAGTATAAGGGGAGGGACTGAAGCTTTCTTT
TRBJ2-5	TRBV5-1	NA	few	CASSEPGVETQYF	TGCGCCAGCAGCGAGCCAGGGGTGGAGACCCAGTACTTC
TRBJ2-7	TRBV15	NA	NA	CATSFTGFYEQYF	TGTGCCACCAGCTTTACAGGGTTCTACGAGCAGTACTTC
TRBJ1-1	TRBV10-3	TRBD1	NA	CAMGTGGEAFF	TGTGCCATGGGGACAGGGGGTGAAGCTTTCTTT
TRBJ2-7	TRBV11-3	NA	NA	CASSLVGSKGAYEQYF	TGTGCCAGCAGCTTAGTAGGAAGCAAGGGGGCCTACGAGCAGTACTTC
TRBJ2-5	TRBV7-2	NA	NA	CASSLATGWERETQYF	TGTGCCAGCAGCTTAGCGACGGGTTGGGAGCGAGAGACCCAGTACTTC
TRBJ1-1	TRBV4-2	TRBD1	NA	CASSLLPGQLNTEAFF	TGTGCCAGCAGCCTACTACCGGGACAGTTGAACACTGAAGCTTTCTTT
TRBJ2-5	TRBV28	NA	NA	CASREQGGKETQYF	TGTGCCAGCAGGGAACAGGGTGGCAAAGAGACCCAGTACTTC
TRBJ2-7	TRBV12-3/TRBV12-4	TRBD1	NA	CASSGDRVNEQYF	TGTGCCAGCAGTGGCGACAGGGTCAACGAGCAGTACTTC
TRBJ1-1	TRBV5-6	NA	few	CASSLFYRTNTEAFF	TGTGCCAGCAGCTTATTTTACAGGACGAACACTGAAGCTTTCTTT
TRBJ1-1	TRBV25-1	NA	NA	CASIPREGVPTEAFF	TGTGCCAGCATCCCCCGAGAGGGGGTGCCCACTGAAGCTTTCTTT
TRBJ1-2	TRBV29-1	NA	NA	CSVGLGADYGYTF	TGCAGCGTCGGGTTAGGGGCTGACTATGGCTACACCTTC
TRBJ2-7	TRBV19	NA	NA	CASSTAAGPSYEQYF	TGTGCCAGTAGTACTGCGGCGGGCCCCTCCTACGAGCAGTACTTC
TRBJ2-2	TRBV29-1	TRBD1	NA	CSVVLTGVGELFF	TGCAGCGTTGTACTCACAGGGGTCGGGGAGCTGTTTTTT